Many counts were recorded for the clone carrying this TCR beta chain. TCRdb analysed the 5' RACE reads with MiXCR anew, one entry per CDR3 protein. The sample records 650,000 to 800,000 distinct CDR3 sequences, under 9% being singletons. This entry comes from a study of identical twins. This CDR3 has 14 amino acids. Trimming removed 0 bases at V and 5 bases at J, with 11 bases between. The V gene's germline CDR1 is DFQATT and CDR2 SNEGSKA (reference sequence). The sample was also linked to a second study, of yellow fever vaccine responses in identical twins. That study reports: Reportedly, the T cell response mounted by twins to vaccine seemed partly convergent, partly personalized.

Sequencing used PBMCs. The receptor's source is a woman under 30 in good health. The gene calls are TRBV20-1 and TRBJ2-1; no clear D. CDR3 nucleotides: TGCAGTGCTAGAGATCCAGGCCTCCACAATGAGCAGTTCTTC. It codes for CSARDPGLHNEQFF.